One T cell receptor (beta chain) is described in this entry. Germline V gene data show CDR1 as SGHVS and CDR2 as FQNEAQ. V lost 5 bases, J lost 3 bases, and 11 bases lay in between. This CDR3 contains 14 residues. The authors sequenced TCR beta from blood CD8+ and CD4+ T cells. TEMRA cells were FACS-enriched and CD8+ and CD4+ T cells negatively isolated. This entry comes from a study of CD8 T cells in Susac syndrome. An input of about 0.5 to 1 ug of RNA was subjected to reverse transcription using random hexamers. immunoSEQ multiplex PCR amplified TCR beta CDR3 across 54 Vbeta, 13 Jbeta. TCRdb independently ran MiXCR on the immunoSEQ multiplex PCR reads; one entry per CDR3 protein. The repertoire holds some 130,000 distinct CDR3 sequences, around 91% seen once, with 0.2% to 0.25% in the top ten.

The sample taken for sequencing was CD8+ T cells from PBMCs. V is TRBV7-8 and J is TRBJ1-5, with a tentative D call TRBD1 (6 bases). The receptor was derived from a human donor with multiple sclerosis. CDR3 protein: CASSPGQINQPQHF. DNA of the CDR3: TGTGCCAGCAGCCCCGGACAGATCAATCAGCCCCAGCATTTT.